Sequencing of this TCR beta chain was carried out in a study of blood T cell repertoires in COVID-19. The CDR3 has 14 residues. Germline CDR1 is MGHRA and CDR2 is YSYEKL. Trimming pared 4 bases from V and 8 bases from J, leaving 17 bases between. Using immunoSEQ multiplex PCR, the repertoire was profiled, and TCRdb retains in-frame clones only, with some absent. The sample lists about 230,000 clones; 70% to 90% were seen once. This clonotype was obtained from a man aged 35 to 55 with acute or convalescent COVID-19. The chain employs TRBV4-1 and TRBJ1-2, with D perhaps TRBD1 (5 bases). The specimen was peripheral blood. The CDR3 region is CASSRGGTEYGYTF. Here the CDR3 DNA reads TGCGCCAGCAGCCGGGGAGGGACTGAGTACGGCTACACCTTC.